At least ten counts were recorded for the clone carrying this T cell receptor beta chain. Its target is not known. CDR3 size: 16 residues. Germline loops: CDR1 LGHNA, CDR2 YNFKEQ. The V and J ends lost 3 bases and 2 bases, in that order; junction bases with no gene match: 4. The data stem from a study of T-cell reconstitution after alpha-beta-depleted transplantation in children. Study observations and caveats: T-cell counts and diversity at one year following transplant were attributed mainly to newly produced T cells. In some patients, recipient T cells and intrathymic progenitors surviving conditioning explained high day-60 diversity. The study reportedly traced alpha-beta T cells about two months after transplant to several hundred expanded graft clones.

Molecular barcoding with unique molecular identifiers was used for the TCRbeta library. MiXCR was run by TCRdb on the PCR reads, yielding one entry per CDR3 protein. Seen here are about 290,000 distinct CDR3 sequences, about a tenth observed once, and the top ten hold roughly 7%. The clonotype comes from a boy under two years old with acute myeloid leukemia, due to receive a stem cell transplant. The chain carries TRBV4-2 and TRBJ2-1; 10 positions agree with TRBD2. The starting material was PBMCs, obtained before TCRalphabeta/CD19-depleted stem cell transplant. The CDR3 loop is CASSHPSGGPYNEQFF. The CDR3, as DNA: TGTGCCAGCAGCCACCCTAGCGGGGGACCCTACAATGAGCAGTTCTTC.